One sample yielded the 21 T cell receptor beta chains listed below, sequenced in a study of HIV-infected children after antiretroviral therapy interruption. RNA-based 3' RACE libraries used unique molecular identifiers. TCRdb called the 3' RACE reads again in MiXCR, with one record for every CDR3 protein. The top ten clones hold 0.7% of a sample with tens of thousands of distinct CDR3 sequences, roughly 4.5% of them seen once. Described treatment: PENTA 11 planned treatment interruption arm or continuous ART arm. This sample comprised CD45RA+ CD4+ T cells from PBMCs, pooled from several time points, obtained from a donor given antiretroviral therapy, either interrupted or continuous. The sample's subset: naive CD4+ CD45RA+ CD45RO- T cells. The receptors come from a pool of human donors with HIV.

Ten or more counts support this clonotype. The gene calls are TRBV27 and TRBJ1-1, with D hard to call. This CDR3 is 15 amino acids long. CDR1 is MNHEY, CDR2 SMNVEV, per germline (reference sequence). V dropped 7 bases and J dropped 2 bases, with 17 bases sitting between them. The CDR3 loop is CASNLGPGVNTEAFF. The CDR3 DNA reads TGTGCCAGCAATCTAGGTCCGGGTGTCAACACTGAAGCTTTCTTT.

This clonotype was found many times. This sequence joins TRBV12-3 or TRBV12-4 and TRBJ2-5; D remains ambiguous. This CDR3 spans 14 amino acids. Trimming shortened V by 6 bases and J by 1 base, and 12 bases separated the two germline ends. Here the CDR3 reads CASSPDSLQETQYF. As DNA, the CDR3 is TGTGCCAGCAGCCCCGACTCCCTCCAAGAGACCCAGTACTTC.

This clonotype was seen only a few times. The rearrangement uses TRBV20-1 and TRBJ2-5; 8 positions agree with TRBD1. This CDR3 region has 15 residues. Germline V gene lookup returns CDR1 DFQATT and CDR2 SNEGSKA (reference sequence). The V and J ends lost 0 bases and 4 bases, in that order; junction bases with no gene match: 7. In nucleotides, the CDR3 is TGCAGTGCTAGAGAAATAGTCGGACAGGGAGAGACCCAGTACTTC. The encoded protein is CSAREIVGQGETQYF.

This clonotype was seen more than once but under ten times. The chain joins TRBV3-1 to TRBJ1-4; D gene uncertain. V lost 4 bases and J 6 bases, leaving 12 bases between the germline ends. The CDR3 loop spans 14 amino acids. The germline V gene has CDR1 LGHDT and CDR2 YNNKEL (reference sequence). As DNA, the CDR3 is TGTGCCAGCAGCCTTAAGGGATCCGATGAAAAACTGTTTTTT. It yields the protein CASSLKGSDEKLFF.

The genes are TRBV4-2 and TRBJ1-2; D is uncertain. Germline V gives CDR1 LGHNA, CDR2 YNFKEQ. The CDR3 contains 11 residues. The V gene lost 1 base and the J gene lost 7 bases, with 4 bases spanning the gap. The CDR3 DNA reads TGTGCCAGCAGCCAAGGAACTGGCTACACCTTC. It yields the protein CASSQGTGYTF.

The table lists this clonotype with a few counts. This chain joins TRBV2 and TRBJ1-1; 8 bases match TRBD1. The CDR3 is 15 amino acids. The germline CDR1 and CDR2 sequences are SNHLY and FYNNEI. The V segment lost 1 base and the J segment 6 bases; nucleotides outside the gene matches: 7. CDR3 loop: CASSEVPQGGSEAFF. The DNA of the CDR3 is TGTGCCAGCAGTGAAGTCCCACAGGGGGGCTCTGAAGCTTTCTTT.

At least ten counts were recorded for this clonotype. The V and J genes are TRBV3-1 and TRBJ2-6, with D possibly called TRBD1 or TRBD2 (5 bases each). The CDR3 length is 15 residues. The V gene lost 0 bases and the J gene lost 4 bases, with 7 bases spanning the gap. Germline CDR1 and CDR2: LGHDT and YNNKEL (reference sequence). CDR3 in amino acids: CASSQEGVGANVLTF. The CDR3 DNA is TGTGCCAGCAGCCAAGAGGGGGTAGGGGCCAACGTCCTGACTTTC.

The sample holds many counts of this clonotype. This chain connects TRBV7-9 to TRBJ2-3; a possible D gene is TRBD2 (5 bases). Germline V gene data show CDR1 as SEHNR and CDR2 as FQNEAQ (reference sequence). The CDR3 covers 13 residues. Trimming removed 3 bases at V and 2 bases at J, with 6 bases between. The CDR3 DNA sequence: TGTGCCAGCAGCTTGGGAGCCACAGATACGCAGTATTTT. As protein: CASSLGATDTQYF.

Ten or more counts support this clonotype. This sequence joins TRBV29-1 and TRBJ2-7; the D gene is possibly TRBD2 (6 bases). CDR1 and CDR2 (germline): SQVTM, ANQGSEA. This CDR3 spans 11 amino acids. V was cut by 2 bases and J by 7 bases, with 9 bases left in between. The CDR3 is CSVENGGEQYF. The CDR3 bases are TGCAGCGTTGAAAATGGGGGGGAGCAGTACTTC.

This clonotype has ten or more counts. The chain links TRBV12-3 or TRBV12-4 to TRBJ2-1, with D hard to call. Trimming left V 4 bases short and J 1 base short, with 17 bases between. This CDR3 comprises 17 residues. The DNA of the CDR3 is TGTGCCAGCAGTTCTCCGGGTCGTCGGAGTTCCTACAATGAGCAGTTCTTC. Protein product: CASSSPGRRSSYNEQFF.

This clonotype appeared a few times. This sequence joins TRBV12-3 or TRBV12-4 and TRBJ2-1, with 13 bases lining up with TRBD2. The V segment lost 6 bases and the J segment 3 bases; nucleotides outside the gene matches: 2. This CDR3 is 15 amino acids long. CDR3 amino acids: CASSRTSGGYNEQFF. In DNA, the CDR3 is TGTGCCAGCAGCAGGACTAGCGGGGGCTACAATGAGCAGTTCTTC.

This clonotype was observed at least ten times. The CDR3 is CATSDAGPDTQYF. In nucleotides, the CDR3 is TGTGCCACCAGTGATGCGGGGCCAGATACGCAGTATTTT. This chain uses TRBV24-1 with TRBJ2-3, with D possibly TRBD2 on 6 matching bases. V was cut by 3 bases and J by 4 bases, with 7 bases left in between. Germline V gene sequence: CDR1 KGHDR, CDR2 SFDVKD. This CDR3 contains 13 residues.

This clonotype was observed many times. The CDR3 sequence: CASSESGNTEAFF. CDR3 in DNA: TGTGCCAGCAGCGAGTCAGGGAACACTGAAGCTTTCTTT. This chain links TRBV3-1 with TRBJ1-1; the D is unclear. The CDR3 runs to 13 residues. Germline assignment: CDR1 LGHDT and CDR2 YNNKEL (reference sequence). The V gene lost 5 bases and the J gene lost 1 base, with 8 bases spanning the gap. Complete variable domain (other parts from reference TRBV3-1 and TRBJ1-1): DTAVSQTPKYLVTQMGNDKSIKCEQNLGHDTMYWYKQDSKKFLKIMFSYNNKELIINETVPNRFSPKSPDKAHLNLHINSLELGDSAVYFCASSESGNTEAFFGQGTRLTVV.

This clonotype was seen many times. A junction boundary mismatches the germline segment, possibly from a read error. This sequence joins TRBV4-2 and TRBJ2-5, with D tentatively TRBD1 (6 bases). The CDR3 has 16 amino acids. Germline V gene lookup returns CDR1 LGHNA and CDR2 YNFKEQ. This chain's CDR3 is CASSQDRDINQDTQYF. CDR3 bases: TGTGCCAGCAGCCAAGATCGGGACATTAACCAAGACACCCAGTACTTT.

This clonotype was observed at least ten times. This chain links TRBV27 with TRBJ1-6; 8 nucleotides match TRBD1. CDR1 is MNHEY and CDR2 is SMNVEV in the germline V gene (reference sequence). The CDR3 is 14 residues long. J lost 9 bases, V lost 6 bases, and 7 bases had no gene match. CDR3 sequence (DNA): TGTGCCAGCAGCGGACAGGGAACCAGTTCACCCCTCCACTTT. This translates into CASSGQGTSSPLHF.

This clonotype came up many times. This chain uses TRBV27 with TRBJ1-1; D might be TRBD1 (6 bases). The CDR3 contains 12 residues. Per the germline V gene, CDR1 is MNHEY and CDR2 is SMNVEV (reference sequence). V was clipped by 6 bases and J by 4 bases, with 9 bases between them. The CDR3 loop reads CASRTTGTEAFF. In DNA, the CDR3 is TGTGCCAGCAGAACGACAGGCACTGAAGCTTTCTTT.

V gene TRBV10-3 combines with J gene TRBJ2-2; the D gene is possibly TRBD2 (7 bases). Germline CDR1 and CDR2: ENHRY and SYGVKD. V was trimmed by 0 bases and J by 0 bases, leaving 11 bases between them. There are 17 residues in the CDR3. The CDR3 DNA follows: TGTGCCATCAGTGAGTCGACGGGGGGCCCGAACACCGGGGAGCTGTTTTTT. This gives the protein CAISESTGGPNTGELFF.

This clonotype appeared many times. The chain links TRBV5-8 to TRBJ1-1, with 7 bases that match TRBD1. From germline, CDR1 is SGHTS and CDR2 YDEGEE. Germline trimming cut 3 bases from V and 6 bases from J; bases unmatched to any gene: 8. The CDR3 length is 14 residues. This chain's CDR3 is CASSSRQGLAEAFF. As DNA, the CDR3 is TGTGCCAGCAGCTCTCGACAGGGACTCGCTGAAGCTTTCTTT.

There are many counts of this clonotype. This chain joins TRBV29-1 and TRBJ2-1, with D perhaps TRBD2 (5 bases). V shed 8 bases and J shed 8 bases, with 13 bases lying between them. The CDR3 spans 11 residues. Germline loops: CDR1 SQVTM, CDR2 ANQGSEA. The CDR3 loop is CSFREGYEQFF. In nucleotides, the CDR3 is TGCAGCTTCCGAGAGGGATATGAGCAGTTCTTC.

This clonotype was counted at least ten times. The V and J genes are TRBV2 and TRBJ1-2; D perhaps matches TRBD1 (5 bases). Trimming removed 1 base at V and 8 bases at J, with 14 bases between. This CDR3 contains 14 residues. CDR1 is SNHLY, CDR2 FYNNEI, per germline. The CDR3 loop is CASSEDWGSSGYTF. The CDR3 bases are TGTGCCAGCAGTGAAGATTGGGGGTCCTCAGGCTACACCTTC.

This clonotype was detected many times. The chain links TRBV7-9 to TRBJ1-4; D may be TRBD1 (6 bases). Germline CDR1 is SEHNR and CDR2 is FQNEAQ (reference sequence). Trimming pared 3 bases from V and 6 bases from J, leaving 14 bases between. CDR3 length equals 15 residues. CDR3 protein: CASSLGRGAHEKLFF. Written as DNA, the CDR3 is TGTGCCAGCAGCTTGGGGCGGGGGGCGCATGAAAAACTGTTTTTT.